This T cell receptor (beta chain) was obtained from a study of spatial heterogeneity in lung cancer. General observations from the study: Tumor mutation count correlated with how many alpha and beta TCRs expanded intratumorally.

TCRdb used MiXCR to reprocess the 5' RACE reads, holding one entry per CDR3 protein. The sample contains about 100,000 distinct CDR3 sequences, 3.5% to 5% of which appear only once. The J segment lost 13 bases and the V segment lost 3 bases, leaving 11 bases of the junction unmatched. The CDR3 length is 14 residues. Germline CDR1 reads PRHDT; CDR2 reads FYEKMQ (reference sequence). This clonotype appeared many times. The antigen is unknown. Documented time point: sample taken at primary tumor resection. Samples came from 72 TRACERx patients with untreated early-stage lung cancer. Whole RNA came from tumor, nontumor lung or frozen PBMC and was sequenced without being sorted.

J is TRBJ2-1 and V is TRBV13, with 8 bases aligning to TRBD1. The sample in question was lung tumor tissue, obtained at surgery. This TCR was recovered from a male donor with early-stage non-small cell lung cancer. CDR3 loop: CASSLIQGASPQFF. The CDR3 coding sequence is TGTGCCAGCAGCTTGATCCAGGGGGCTTCTCCACAGTTCTTC.